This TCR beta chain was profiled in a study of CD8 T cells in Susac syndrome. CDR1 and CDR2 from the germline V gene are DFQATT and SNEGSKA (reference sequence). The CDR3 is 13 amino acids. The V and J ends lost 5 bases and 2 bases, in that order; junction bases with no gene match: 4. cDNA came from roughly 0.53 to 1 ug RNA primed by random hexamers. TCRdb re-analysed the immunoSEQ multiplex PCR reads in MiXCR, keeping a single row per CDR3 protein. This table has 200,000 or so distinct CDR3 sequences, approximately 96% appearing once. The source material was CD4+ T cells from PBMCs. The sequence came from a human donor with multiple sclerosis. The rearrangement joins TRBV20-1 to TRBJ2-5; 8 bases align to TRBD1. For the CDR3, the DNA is TGCAGTGCTGTCGGGACAGGTCAAGAGACCCAGTACTTC. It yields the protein CSAVGTGQETQYF.